The rows below give T cell receptor beta chains drawn from one sample of a study of blood T cells in healthy people across ages. TCRdb re-derived calls from the 5' RACE reads in MiXCR, one entry per CDR3 protein. The table shows 1 million or so distinct CDR3 sequences, with 20% to 25% occurring only once. These data also formed part of another study, on T cells of mothers and their children.

The sequenced material came from blood. All receptors come from a girl aged 2-15 years in good health. Each CDR3 is given with its conserved first and last residue. Each record gives: V gene, clone size, J gene, D gene, CDR3 protein, CDR3 DNA. D genes are given only for firm matches. Not all rows give a size; the values are once, few, many and, for expanded clones, a class.

TRBV7-8	NA	TRBJ2-7	NA	CASVAAQSYEQYF	TGTGCCAGCGTCGCAGCACAGAGCTACGAGCAGTACTTC
TRBV7-7	NA	TRBJ2-5	NA	CASSSRLGETQYF	TGTGCTAGCAGCAGCAGACTAGGAGAGACCCAGTACTTC
TRBV20-1	NA	TRBJ1-4	NA	CSAVTPDPDNEKLFF	TGCAGTGCTGTGACACCCGACCCTGATAATGAAAAACTGTTTTTT
TRBV6-5	few	TRBJ2-5	NA	CASSFPGTRETQYF	TGTGCCAGCAGTTTCCCCGGGACAAGGGAGACCCAGTACTTC
TRBV5-1	NA	TRBJ1-2	TRBD1	CASSTGQAHGYTF	TGCGCCAGCAGCACCGGACAGGCTCATGGCTACACCTTC
TRBV10-3	few	TRBJ1-1	NA	CAITYTTEMNTEAFF	TGTGCCATCACTTACACGACAGAAATGAACACTGAAGCTTTCTTT
TRBV4-3	NA	TRBJ2-3	TRBD2	CASSPIGGGADTQYF	TGCGCCAGCAGCCCAATTGGCGGGGGTGCAGATACGCAGTATTTT
TRBV5-1	once	TRBJ2-1	TRBD2	CASSFSSGRAYNEQFF	TGCGCCAGCAGCTTTTCTAGCGGGAGGGCCTACAATGAGCAGTTCTTC
TRBV5-5	few	TRBJ2-5	TRBD1	CASSRARDRGGETQYF	TGTGCCAGCAGCCGCGCAAGGGACAGGGGGGGAGAGACCCAGTACTTC
TRBV4-1	few	TRBJ2-4	NA	CASSQGLLAKNIQYF	TGCGCCAGCAGCCAAGGGTTGCTAGCCAAAAACATTCAGTACTTC
TRBV5-1	NA	TRBJ2-7	NA	CASSHSEGVLDEQYF	TGCGCCAGCAGCCATTCAGAGGGGGTTCTAGACGAGCAGTACTTC
TRBV7-9	NA	TRBJ2-7	NA	CASSPNIRYEQYF	TGTGCCAGCAGCCCGAATATTCGCTACGAGCAGTACTTC
TRBV15	few	TRBJ2-5	TRBD2	CATRESGVASETQYF	TGTGCCACCAGAGAAAGCGGGGTTGCTAGTGAGACCCAGTACTTC
TRBV29-1	many	TRBJ2-5	TRBD1	CSARLGGQGNQETQYF	TGCAGCGCCCGCTTAGGAGGACAGGGTAACCAAGAGACCCAGTACTTC
TRBV29-1	NA	TRBJ2-7	NA	CSVEIGNRESVNEQYF	TGCAGCGTTGAAATCGGCAACAGGGAAAGTGTCAACGAGCAGTACTTC
TRBV6-2/TRBV6-3	few	TRBJ2-7	TRBD1	CASRRGQGVNEQYF	TGTGCCAGCAGGCGGGGACAGGGAGTCAACGAGCAGTACTTC
TRBV7-2	NA	TRBJ2-7	TRBD1	CASSSIQGLEQYF	TGTGCCAGCAGCTCTATACAGGGGCTCGAGCAGTACTTC
TRBV5-4	NA	TRBJ1-6	TRBD1	CASTLDGTGINSPLHF	TGTGCCAGCACCTTAGACGGGACAGGGATTAATTCACCCCTCCACTTT
TRBV20-1	few	TRBJ1-1	NA	CSVGAPHTVNTEAFF	TGCAGTGTCGGAGCCCCCCACACAGTAAACACTGAAGCTTTCTTT
TRBV28	once	TRBJ2-6	TRBD2	CASSFEAGVAGANVLTF	TGTGCCAGCAGTTTTGAAGCGGGAGTCGCTGGGGCCAACGTCCTGACTTTC
TRBV28	NA	TRBJ2-1	NA	CASSLGVYGQFF	TGTGCCAGCAGTTTAGGGGTTTATGGGCAGTTCTTC
TRBV29-1	NA	TRBJ2-6	NA	CSVEGPRGANVLTF	TGCAGCGTTGAAGGCCCTCGCGGGGCCAACGTCCTGACTTTC
TRBV4-1	NA	TRBJ2-3	NA	CASSHIIDTQYF	TGCGCCAGCAGCCATATCATAGATACGCAGTATTTT
TRBV6-5	NA	TRBJ2-1	NA	CASSYVSPHNEQFF	TGTGCCAGCAGTTATGTCTCACCTCACAATGAGCAGTTCTTC
TRBV5-1	NA	TRBJ2-1	NA	CASSLAGGTNEQFF	TGCGCCAGCAGCTTGGCCGGGGGTACCAATGAGCAGTTCTTC
TRBV7-9	few	TRBJ2-3	NA	CASSFGVIGTDTQYF	TGTGCCAGCAGCTTCGGGGTTATCGGCACAGATACGCAGTATTTT
TRBV7-3	NA	TRBJ1-1	TRBD1	CASSPRTGSNTEAFF	TGTGCCAGCAGCCCCAGGACAGGGAGCAACACTGAAGCTTTCTTT
TRBV6-5	NA	TRBJ2-5	NA	CASSYERGGTQYF	TGTGCCAGCAGTTACGAAAGGGGCGGGACCCAGTACTTC
TRBV12-3/TRBV12-4	few	TRBJ1-2	NA	CASSQNYARQRNNYGYTF	TGTGCCAGCAGTCAGAACTACGCACGACAGAGGAATAACTATGGCTACACCTTC
TRBV5-5	NA	TRBJ2-3	NA	CASSPSPGYYTDTQYF	TGTGCCAGCAGCCCCTCTCCAGGGTACTACACAGATACGCAGTATTTT
TRBV7-8	NA	TRBJ2-3	NA	CASTSLRDFSTDTQYF	TGTGCCAGCACCAGCCTCCGGGACTTTAGCACAGATACGCAGTATTTT
TRBV25-1	few	TRBJ2-1	TRBD2	CASSSDLLAGANSYNEQFF	TGTGCCAGCAGCAGTGATCTGTTAGCGGGAGCCAACTCCTACAATGAGCAGTTCTTC
TRBV29-1	few	TRBJ2-3	NA	CSVEATPSTDTQYF	TGCAGCGTTGAAGCCACCCCGAGCACAGATACGCAGTATTTT
TRBV7-8	NA	TRBJ2-5	TRBD1	CASSLDRGDRQTQYF	TGTGCCAGCAGCTTGGACAGGGGTGATAGGCAGACCCAGTACTTC
TRBV7-3	few	TRBJ2-3	NA	CASSFYGGAPDTQYF	TGTGCCAGCAGCTTCTACGGGGGAGCCCCAGATACGCAGTATTTT